Listed below are T cell receptor beta chains from one sample, sequenced in a study of T cell repertoires in cytomegalovirus infection. TCRdb passed the reads through MiXCR, listing each CDR3 protein once. The sample yields about 740,000 distinct CDR3 sequences, approximately 34% seen once. The sequenced material came from PBMCs. Every receptor here comes from a human donor in good health (CMV status not recorded). Some clones in this sample may be carry-over from other donors' samples. The CDR3 runs from the conserved cysteine through the conserved F or W. D genes are given only for firm matches.

TRBD2	TRBJ2-1	TRBV28	CASSPTLAGDSGAYNEQFF
TRBD1	TRBJ2-7	TRBV6-1	CASRETGGAYEQYF
TRBD1	TRBJ1-1	TRBV28	CASSFEQGGVAEAFF
.	TRBJ2-2	TRBV5-4	CAITGGPNTGELFF
TRBD2	TRBJ2-3	TRBV25-1	CASSDWEKREGTDTQYF
TRBD1	TRBJ2-7	TRBV7-9	CASSKGTGVEPYF
.	TRBJ2-5	TRBV6-1	CASSEEATPPQETQYF
.	TRBJ1-1	TRBV7-3	CASSLNRVETEAFF
.	TRBJ2-1	TRBV12-3/TRBV12-4	CASSLPLGSYNEQFF
.	TRBJ1-1	TRBV6-8	CASMIGNTEAFF
.	TRBJ1-1	TRBV28	CASSSTNRNTEAFF
.	TRBJ2-1	TRBV5-1	CASSQIQVPGQFF
.	TRBJ2-5	TRBV19	CASSTSGRPVGETQYF
TRBD1	TRBJ2-3	TRBV20-1	CSADRGTDTQYF
TRBD1	TRBJ2-2	TRBV12-3/TRBV12-4	CASSLTGAFGELFF
.	TRBJ2-1	TRBV28	CASSPPGPRYEQFF
.	TRBJ1-1	TRBV7-9	CAGTTAVNTEAFF
.	TRBJ2-5	TRBV27	CASRVRGRSETQYF
.	TRBJ1-2	TRBV28	CASSFTQGPNYGYTF
TRBD1	TRBJ2-5	TRBV12-3/TRBV12-4	CASSFWGQGQETQYF
.	TRBJ2-7	TRBV12-3/TRBV12-4	CASSFGPVHEQYF
.	TRBJ1-1	TRBV15	CATSRDLDRNTEAFF
.	TRBJ2-7	TRBV19	CASSPGISSYEQYF
.	TRBJ2-1	TRBV6-6	CASSYSGGAGGGSEQFF
TRBD2	TRBJ2-5	TRBV28	CASSPERGVETQYF
TRBD1	TRBJ2-3	TRBV7-9	CASSLEWRQGTSTDTQYF
.	TRBJ1-4	TRBV7-2	CASSFSVNNEKLFF
.	TRBJ2-1	TRBV7-2	CASSSRGGETFF
TRBD2	TRBJ2-1	TRBV7-6	CASSLVTSGRMHEQFF
TRBD2	TRBJ2-1	TRBV7-6	CASSYLAGGSDEQFF
.	TRBJ1-3	TRBV11-2	CASSHPRAGGNTIYF
.	TRBJ1-1	TRBV27	CASSWAAPNTEAFF
.	TRBJ2-1	TRBV15	CATSRTSDNEQFF
.	TRBJ1-4	TRBV12-3/TRBV12-4	CASSWNTGRRGEKLFF
.	TRBJ2-3	TRBV24-1	CATSDLDSTDTQYF
.	TRBJ1-1	TRBV7-9	CASTPKKGEAFF
TRBD2	TRBJ2-5	TRBV7-8	CARSPYRLAGRGETQYF
.	TRBJ2-3	TRBV12-3/TRBV12-4	CASSPPSSTDTQYF
.	TRBJ2-7	TRBV7-6	CASSTTGKWYF
TRBD1	TRBJ2-7	TRBV28	CASKLIGTGDEQYF
.	TRBJ1-2	TRBV20-1	CSAPPGRGLFYGYNF
TRBD1	TRBJ2-1	TRBV24-1	CATSDLDRDLVGEQFF
TRBD2	TRBJ2-7	TRBV2	CASKRETREQYF
.	TRBJ2-5	TRBV2	CASSGILGQETQYF
.	TRBJ2-1	TRBV7-9	CASSPNSRPEQFF
TRBD1	TRBJ1-1	TRBV9	CASSLGTGRIEDTEAFF
.	TRBJ1-1	TRBV6-5	CASSYSGTSTEAFF
.	TRBJ1-5	TRBV7-9	CASSLEGTVPQHF
.	TRBJ2-2	TRBV19	CASSGVPGELFF
TRBD1	TRBJ1-4	TRBV5-4	CASSWDRGSEKLFF
.	TRBJ1-1	TRBV27	CASGSMNEAFF
TRBD1	TRBJ2-7	TRBV4-1	CASSHRQGVYEQYF
.	TRBJ2-7	TRBV7-3	CASSLVGGWSSYEQYF
.	TRBJ2-7	TRBV7-2	CASSLARVRVLSYEQYF